One sample yielded the 14 T cell receptor beta chains listed below, sequenced in a study of T cell repertoires in cytomegalovirus infection. TCRdb ran MiXCR on the reads and lists one entry per CDR3 protein. The sample has about 920,000 distinct CDR3 sequences; approximately 32% are singletons. Antigens for these TCRs are unknown. The input for sequencing was cultured CD8+ T cells from PBMCs, taken from culture after CMV antigen stimulation. The receptor source for this set is a human donor in good health (CMV status not recorded). Some clones in this sample may be carry-over from other donors' samples.

This clonotype showed up just a few times. The gene calls are TRBV7-8 and TRBJ2-6, with D possibly TRBD2 on 5 matching bases. In germline, CDR1 is SGHVS, CDR2 FQNEAQ. Trimming shortened V by 2 bases and J by 3 bases, and 8 bases separated the two germline ends. CDR3 length equals 15 residues. The CDR3 loop reads CASSLPGFGANVLTF. The CDR3 DNA sequence: TGTGCCAGCAGCTTACCGGGGTTTGGGGCCAACGTCCTGACTTTC.

The rearrangement uses TRBV2 and TRBJ2-7; no firm D call. The ends were cut back, 10 bases at V and 3 bases at J, with 19 bases in the middle. The CDR3 is made up of 14 amino acids. Germline V lookup: CDR1 SNHLY, CDR2 FYNNEI. The CDR3 nucleotides read TGTGCCACCACCTTAGCCGCCGGTTACTACGAGCAGTACTTC. Its protein is CATTLAAGYYEQYF.

The CDR3 sequence: CASSEDRGEDIQYF. The CDR3 DNA sequence: TGCGCCAGCAGTGAGGACAGGGGCGAAGACATTCAGTACTTC. The rearrangement joins TRBV10-1 to TRBJ2-4, with TRBD1 identical over 8 bases. This CDR3 region has 14 residues. Looked up from germline, CDR1 is WNHNN and CDR2 is SYGVQD (reference sequence). V lost 2 bases, J lost 8 bases, and 5 bases stayed unmatched.

The chain has TRBV18 and TRBJ2-1; TRBD2 agrees at 8 bases. The V and J ends lost 0 bases and 5 bases, in that order; junction bases with no gene match: 3. There are 15 residues in the CDR3. CDR1 is KGHSH, CDR2 LQKENI, per germline. For the CDR3, the DNA is TGTGCCAGCTCACCACCGGGACTAGACCACAATGAGCAGTTCTTC. Its protein is CASSPPGLDHNEQFF.

This clonotype appeared a single time. The V and J genes are TRBV12-3 or TRBV12-4 and TRBJ1-1, with TRBD1 identical over 7 bases. The CDR3 has 14 amino acids. The V segment lost 3 bases and the J segment 11 bases; nucleotides outside the gene matches: 12. CDR3 protein: CASSLDDREFTAFF. The CDR3 DNA is TGTGCCAGCAGTTTGGATGACAGGGAGTTTACGGCTTTCTTT.

The chain is built from TRBV27 and TRBJ2-5; no clear D gene. V lost 0 bases to trimming and J lost 7 bases, with 15 bases between them. This CDR3 is 15 amino acids long. Germline CDR1 and CDR2: MNHEY and SMNVEV (reference sequence). The CDR3 loop is CASSLSVSWVGTQYF. The CDR3 DNA follows: TGTGCCAGCAGTTTATCAGTGTCTTGGGTCGGGACCCAGTACTTC.

This clonotype was recorded many times. V usage is TRBV7-8 and J usage is TRBJ2-1; either TRBD1 or TRBD2 may supply D (5 bases each). The V end lost 3 bases, the J end lost 1 base, and 19 bases lay between the germline ends. From germline, CDR1 is SGHVS and CDR2 FQNEAQ. The CDR3 has 18 amino acids. Written as DNA, the CDR3 is TGTGCCAGCAGCTTCGGGGCTCCAGGTCAATTTTCCTACAATGAGCAGTTCTTC. Amino acid sequence: CASSFGAPGQFSYNEQFF.

This clonotype came up many times. The gene calls are TRBV11-2 and TRBJ2-2; 14 nucleotides align to TRBD2. V lost 5 bases to trimming and J lost 5 bases; unmatched junction nucleotides: 4. Germline V gene sequence: CDR1 SGHAT, CDR2 FQNNGV. The CDR3 is 16 residues long. CDR3 amino acids: CASSARLAGGTGELFF. CDR3 in DNA: TGTGCCAGCAGCGCCCGACTAGCGGGGGGGACCGGGGAGCTGTTTTTT.

This clonotype was counted a single time. The chain employs TRBV27 and TRBJ2-1, with a possible D match to TRBD2 (5 bases). CDR3 length equals 14 residues. Germline V gene data show CDR1 as MNHEY and CDR2 as SMNVEV (reference sequence). Between the trimmed V and J ends, which lost 10 bases and 8 bases, there was a span of 21 bases. The CDR3: CATSRRAGVDEQFF. The CDR3 region has the DNA TGTGCCACCAGCAGGCGGGCTGGGGTGGATGAGCAGTTCTTC.

V is TRBV4-1 and J is TRBJ2-1; maybe TRBD2 (7 bases). Trimming shortened V by 1 base and J by 16 bases, and 17 bases separated the two germline ends. This CDR3 region has 13 residues. Germline V gene sequence: CDR1 MGHRA, CDR2 YSYEKL. The CDR3 region is CASSQGEGGIKFF. In DNA, the CDR3 is TGCGCCAGCAGCCAAGGGGAGGGGGGAATCAAATTCTTC.

Only a few counts were recorded for this clonotype. The chain carries TRBV2 and TRBJ1-6; 8 bases align to TRBD1. The CDR3 has 15 amino acids. Germline lookup yields CDR1 SNHLY and CDR2 FYNNEI. V lost 3 bases to trimming and J lost 2 bases; unmatched junction nucleotides: 0. CDR3 sequence (DNA): TGTGCCAGCAGTGAGACAGGGGCCTATAATTCACCCCTCCACTTT. It specifies CASSETGAYNSPLHF. Supplemented by reference TRBV2 and TRBJ1-6, the full variable domain reads EPEVTQTPSHQVTQMGQEVILRCVPISNHLYFYWYRQILGQKVEFLVSFYNNEISEKSEIFDDQFSVERPDGSNFTLKIRSTKLEDSAMYFCASSETGAYNSPLHFGNGTRLTVT.

The sample holds a few counts of this clonotype. V and J are TRBV28 and TRBJ2-7, with D perhaps matching TRBD1 (6 bases). This CDR3 has 18 amino acids. V lost 5 bases, J lost 2 bases, and 25 bases lay in between. Germline CDR1 is MDHEN and CDR2 is SYDVKM. In DNA form, the CDR3 reads TGTGCCAGCAGTACTCGGACAGTACGGGCCCCGTTTACCTACGAGCAGTACGTC. It is translated as CASSTRTVRAPFTYEQYV.

This clonotype has more than one count but fewer than ten. The rearrangement joins TRBV6-5 to TRBJ1-6; TRBD1 might be the D (6 bases). Trimming stripped 5 bases from V and 8 bases from J, with 16 bases between. The CDR3 length is 15 residues. Germline CDR1 is MNHEY and CDR2 is SVGAGI. CDR3 sequence (DNA): TGTGCCAGCAGTACGGGCGAGGAGGGGGATTCACCCCTCCACTTT. This sequence encodes CASSTGEEGDSPLHF.

Comments on this clonotype: One base away lies a much larger clone, so this may be a sequencing read error. V is TRBV11-1 and J is TRBJ2-6, with TRBD1 as a possible D gene (6 bases). The CDR3 loop spans 19 amino acids. Per germline, CDR1 SGHAT and CDR2 FQDESV (reference sequence). CDR3 protein: CASSLPRGGTLSGTNVLTF. CDR3 coding DNA: TGTGCCAGCAGCTTGCCGCGAGGGGGAACCCTCTCTGGGACCAACGTCCTGACTTTC.